The 9 T cell receptor beta chains given below trace back to one sample, sequenced in a study of blood T cell repertoires in COVID-19. Libraries were prepared by immunoSEQ multiplex PCR; TCRdb keeps only in-frame clonotypes and omits some of them. The table records approximately 270,000 clones, about 87% of them present only once. Sequenced material: peripheral blood. The receptors were sampled from a woman between 25 and 40 years old with COVID-19, enrolled during active disease.

The table lists this clone with a few counts. J is TRBJ2-1 and V is TRBV7-2; TRBD2 matches 14 bases. The CDR3 has 18 amino acids. Trimming removed 6 bases from V and 0 bases from J; junction bases left unmatched: 7. In germline, CDR1 is SGHTA, CDR2 FQGNSA. The CDR3 DNA is TGTGCCAGCAGGCCCCCGGGGACTAGCGGGAGCTCCTACAATGAGCAGTTCTTC. Its translation is CASRPPGTSGSSYNEQFF.

J is TRBJ2-2 and V is TRBV7-9; D perhaps matches TRBD1 (6 bases). Germline V gene lookup returns CDR1 SEHNR and CDR2 FQNEAQ (reference sequence). The CDR3 loop spans 13 amino acids. Trimming took 4 bases from V and 4 from J, leaving 7 bases between them. This chain's CDR3 is CASSSRGTGELFF. The CDR3 bases are TGTGCCAGCAGCTCCAGGGGCACCGGGGAGCTGTTTTTT. The whole variable domain, filled in from reference TRBV7-9 and TRBJ2-2, reads DTGVSQNPRHKITKRGQNVTFRCDPISEHNRLYWYRQTLGQGPEFLTYFQNEAQLEKSRLLSDRFSAERPKGSFSTLEIQRTEQGDSAMYLCASSSRGTGELFFGEGSRLTVL.

The gene calls are TRBV13 and TRBJ2-1, with D perhaps matching TRBD1 (5 bases). In germline, CDR1 is PRHDT, CDR2 FYEKMQ (reference sequence). V was shortened by 4 bases and J by 4 bases, with 14 bases between the two germline ends. This CDR3 spans 15 amino acids. The CDR3 here is CASSSRVPGYNEQFF. The CDR3 DNA reads TGTGCCAGCAGCTCCCGGGTCCCAGGGTACAATGAGCAGTTCTTC.

The chain has TRBV2 and TRBJ1-2, with TRBD1 identical over 10 bases. The CDR3 covers 14 residues. Trimming took 4 bases from V and 5 from J; bases not matched to a gene: 4. The germline V gene has CDR1 SNHLY and CDR2 FYNNEI. The CDR3 DNA follows: TGTGCCAGCAGTGGACAGGGGGCTTATTATGGCTACACCTTC. This encodes CASSGQGAYYGYTF. Full variable domain (missing parts from reference TRBV2 and TRBJ1-2): EPEVTQTPSHQVTQMGQEVILRCVPISNHLYFYWYRQILGQKVEFLVSFYNNEISEKSEIFDDQFSVERPDGSNFTLKIRSTKLEDSAMYFCASSGQGAYYGYTFGSGTRLTVV.

This clone appeared a few times. V gene TRBV14 combines with J gene TRBJ1-3; D unclear. The V and J ends lost 2 bases and 2 bases respectively, with 7 bases between them. This CDR3 is built from 14 residues. CDR1 and CDR2 from the germline V gene are SGHDN and FVKESK. The chain's CDR3 is CASSQWAAGNTIYF. CDR3 DNA sequence: TGTGCCAGCAGCCAATGGGCAGCTGGAAACACCATATATTTT.

The chain has TRBV11-2 and TRBJ1-3, with D hard to call. Germline assignment: CDR1 SGHAT and CDR2 FQNNGV. The V gene lost 6 bases and the J gene lost 0 bases, with 9 bases spanning the gap. The CDR3 contains 14 residues. The CDR3 region has the DNA TGTGCCAGCAGGAGGGTAGTCTCTGGAAACACCATATATTTT. Protein product: CASRRVVSGNTIYF.

This clone came up once. This sequence joins TRBV19 and TRBJ1-5, with 8 bases that match TRBD1. CDR3 length equals 14 residues. V lost 5 bases to trimming and J lost 7 bases; unmatched junction nucleotides: 7. Per germline, CDR1 LNHDA and CDR2 SQIVND (reference sequence). The CDR3 nucleotides are TGTGCCAGTAGTGCCGACAGGGGTCAGCAGCCCCAGCATTTT. Its translation: CASSADRGQQPQHF.

The chain is built from TRBV11-2 and TRBJ2-1; 7 nucleotides match TRBD1. V was pared by 5 bases and J by 6 bases, with 7 bases of the junction left unmatched. Germline V lookup: CDR1 SGHAT, CDR2 FQNNGV. This CDR3 region has 14 residues. Here the CDR3 reads CASSTTGLGNEQFF. DNA of the CDR3: TGTGCCAGCAGCACGACAGGGCTTGGCAATGAGCAGTTCTTC.

This chain links TRBV6-5 with TRBJ2-1; TRBD2 aligns across 8 bases. Germline CDR1 reads MNHEY; CDR2 reads SVGAGI. After removal of 5 bases from V and 7 bases from J, the junction contained 4 bases not matched to a gene. The CDR3 loop spans 13 amino acids. The CDR3 sequence is CASSRRLANEQFF. As DNA, the CDR3 is TGTGCCAGCAGTCGACGACTAGCGAATGAGCAGTTCTTC.